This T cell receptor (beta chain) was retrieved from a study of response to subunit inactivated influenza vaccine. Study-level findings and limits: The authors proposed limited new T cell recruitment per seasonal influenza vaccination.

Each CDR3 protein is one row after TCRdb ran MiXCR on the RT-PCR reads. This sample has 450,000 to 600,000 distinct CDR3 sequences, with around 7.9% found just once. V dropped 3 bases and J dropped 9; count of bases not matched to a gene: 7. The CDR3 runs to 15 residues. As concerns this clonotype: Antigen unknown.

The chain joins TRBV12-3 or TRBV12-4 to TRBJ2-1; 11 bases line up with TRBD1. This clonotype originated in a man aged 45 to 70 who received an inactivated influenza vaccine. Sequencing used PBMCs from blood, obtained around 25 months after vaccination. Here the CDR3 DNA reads TGTGCCAGCAGTTTCCCCTCGGACAGGGGGCCTGAGCAGTTCTTC. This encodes CASSFPSDRGPEQFF.